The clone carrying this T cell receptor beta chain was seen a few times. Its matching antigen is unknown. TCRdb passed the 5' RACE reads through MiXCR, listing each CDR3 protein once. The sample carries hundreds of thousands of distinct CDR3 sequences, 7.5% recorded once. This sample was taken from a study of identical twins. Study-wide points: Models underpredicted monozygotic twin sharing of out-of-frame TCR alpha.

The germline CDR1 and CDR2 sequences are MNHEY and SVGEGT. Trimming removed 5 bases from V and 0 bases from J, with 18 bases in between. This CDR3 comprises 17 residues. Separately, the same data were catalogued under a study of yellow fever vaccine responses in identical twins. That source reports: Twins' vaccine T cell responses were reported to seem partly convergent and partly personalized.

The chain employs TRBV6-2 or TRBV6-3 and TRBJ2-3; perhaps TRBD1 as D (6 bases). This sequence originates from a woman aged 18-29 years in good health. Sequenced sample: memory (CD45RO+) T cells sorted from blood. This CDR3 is CASSHGDKRRSTDTQYF. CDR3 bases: TGTGCCAGCAGTCACGGGGACAAACGAAGAAGCACAGATACGCAGTATTTT.